Each of the 13 T cell receptor beta chains below was sequenced from the same sample in a study of blood T cell repertoires in COVID-19. The table came from immunoSEQ multiplex PCR; TCRdb's copy has only in-frame clones and leaves some out. Of about 270,000 clones in the sample, roughly nine tenths were seen once. Input material: PBMCs or T cells enriched from blood (not recorded which). The receptors originated from a young woman who had recovered from COVID-19.

This chain's CDR3 is CASSSPTSSYNEQFF. CDR3 coding DNA: TGCGCCAGCAGCTCGCCCACGAGCTCCTACAATGAGCAGTTCTTC. The V and J genes are TRBV5-1 and TRBJ2-1, with no clear D. Looked up from germline, CDR1 is SGHRS and CDR2 is YFSETQ. CDR3 length: 15 amino acids. V was clipped by 3 bases and J by 0 bases, with 10 bases between them.

This sequence joins TRBV14 and TRBJ2-1, with D possibly being TRBD1 (5 bases). Per germline, CDR1 SGHDN and CDR2 FVKESK. Trimming removed 2 bases from V and 6 bases from J, with 8 bases in between. The CDR3 sequence is 13 residues long. The chain's CDR3 is CASSQKRGNEQFF. In nucleotides, the CDR3 is TGTGCCAGCAGCCAAAAAAGGGGCAATGAGCAGTTCTTC.

The gene calls are TRBV11-2 and TRBJ1-6, with D unresolved. Trimming removed 11 bases from V and 2 bases from J, with 13 bases in between. CDR1 is SGHAT and CDR2 is FQNNGV in the germline V gene. This CDR3 has 14 residues. CDR3 sequence: CAGNSGAYNSPLHF. The CDR3 nucleotides read TGTGCCGGGAATTCGGGAGCCTATAATTCACCCCTCCACTTT.

V is TRBV5-1 and J is TRBJ1-1; no definite D call. The CDR3 sequence is 14 residues long. Per the germline V gene, CDR1 is SGHRS and CDR2 is YFSETQ. V was pared by 4 bases and J by 3 bases, with 13 bases between. The DNA of the CDR3 is TGCGCCAGCAGCGGCGAGGGAAAGGACACTGAAGCTTTCTTT. It translates to CASSGEGKDTEAFF.

The chain links TRBV3-1 (or the pseudogene TRBV3-2) to TRBJ2-7; 7 bases are a match to TRBD1. Germline loops: CDR1 LGHDT, CDR2 YNNKEL (reference sequence). Trimming took 4 bases from V and 4 from J; bases not matched to a gene: 10. The CDR3 runs 15 residues. The CDR3 loop is CASSPPGQLPYEQYF. In DNA form, the CDR3 reads TGTGCCAGCAGCCCCCCGGGACAGCTACCTTACGAGCAGTACTTC.

Comments on this clone: A junction boundary mismatches the germline segment, possibly from a read error. The chain employs TRBV7-9 and TRBJ1-6; no definite D call. Germline CDR1 is SEHNR and CDR2 is FQNEAQ (reference sequence). There are 13 residues in the CDR3. The CDR3: CASRLVSDSPLHF. The CDR3, as DNA: TGTGCCAGCAGATTAGTATCGGATTCACCCCTCCACTTT.

This chain joins TRBV6-1 and TRBJ1-3; no firm D call. CDR3 length: 15 residues. V lost 1 base and J 4 bases, leaving 11 bases between the germline ends. CDR1 is MNHNS, CDR2 SASEGT, per germline. Here the CDR3 reads CASSEGKTSGNTIYF. The CDR3 DNA follows: TGTGCCAGCAGTGAAGGAAAAACTTCCGGAAACACCATATATTTT.

The chain combines TRBV28 with TRBJ2-5, with a tentative D call TRBD2 (5 bases). The CDR3 totals 14 residues. Trimming pared 6 bases from V and 1 base from J, leaving 12 bases between. Per the germline V gene, CDR1 is MDHEN and CDR2 is SYDVKM. The CDR3 here is CASSRPAGQETQYF. CDR3 in DNA: TGTGCCAGCAGCCGCCCCGCGGGCCAAGAGACCCAGTACTTC.

This chain uses TRBV6-1 with TRBJ1-2; no clear D. The CDR3 is 16 residues long. Germline CDR1 reads MNHNS; CDR2 reads SASEGT. V dropped 0 bases and J dropped 4 bases, with 15 bases sitting between them. The CDR3 is CASSEALGSAVYGYTF. CDR3 DNA: TGTGCCAGCAGTGAAGCGCTAGGTTCGGCAGTCTATGGCTACACCTTC.

The chain recombines TRBV20-1 with TRBJ1-1; D remains ambiguous. Trimming removed 3 bases at V and 0 bases at J, with 11 bases between. This CDR3 spans 14 amino acids. Germline V CDR1 and CDR2: DFQATT, SNEGSKA (reference sequence). CDR3 sequence reads: CSASASSMNTEAFF. The CDR3 nucleotides read TGCAGTGCTAGTGCCAGTTCCATGAACACTGAAGCTTTCTTT.

This clone appeared a few times. This chain uses TRBV7-6 with TRBJ1-6; 7 nucleotides line up with TRBD1. The CDR3 is made up of 16 amino acids. Germline trimming cut 0 bases from V and 5 bases from J; bases unmatched to any gene: 4. The germline gives CDR1 SGHVS, CDR2 FNYEAQ. CDR3: CASSLATGTDNSPLHF. In nucleotides, the CDR3 is TGTGCCAGCAGCTTAGCGACCGGGACAGATAATTCACCCCTCCACTTT.

The J gene is TRBJ1-2, the V gene TRBV30, with a weak D call TRBD1 (6 bases). The CDR3 length is 13 residues. The V gene lost 2 bases and the J gene lost 8 bases, with 15 bases spanning the gap. CDR1 GTSNPN and CDR2 SVGIG come from the germline V gene (reference sequence). CDR3 residues: CAWSLQGKGGYTF. The CDR3 DNA reads as TGTGCCTGGAGTCTACAGGGAAAGGGGGGCTACACCTTC.

The chain links TRBV5-6 to TRBJ1-1; D remains unclear. The germline V gene has CDR1 SGHDT and CDR2 YYEEEE. Trimming shortened V by 0 bases and J by 1 base, and 7 bases separated the two germline ends. This CDR3 region has 14 residues. The DNA of the CDR3 is TGTGCCAGCAGCTTGGCCTCGGGGAACACTGAAGCTTTCTTT. Its protein product is CASSLASGNTEAFF.